These 26 T cell receptor beta chains share one sample of origin, sequenced in a study of blood T cell repertoires in COVID-19 (dated by TCRdb to 2019 to 2021). The library was prepared using the immunoSEQ multiplex PCR assay. As stored in TCRdb, this immuneACCESS dataset retains in-frame rearrangements with V and J assigned. A fraction of the clones does not appear; measured against another copy, unresolved V genes explain less than half of the discrepancy, and the remainder lacks a known reason. In all, the sample holds roughly 500,000 clones, and about 91% of those were seen once. The top ten hold roughly 0.9% of the sample. The sample consisted of peripheral blood. The receptors were sampled from a man younger than 30 with COVID-19, enrolled during active disease.

The chain carries TRBV7-9 and TRBJ2-4; 7 bases match TRBD2. With V trimmed by 2 bases and J by 9 bases, 1 base remained unmatched. The germline gives CDR1 SEHNR, CDR2 FQNEAQ (reference sequence). This CDR3 has 12 amino acids. CDR3: CASSLLAGIQYF. In nucleotides, the CDR3 is TGTGCCAGCAGCTTATTAGCGGGCATTCAGTACTTC.

The chain has TRBV5-1 and TRBJ1-1; 8 bases line up with TRBD1. Germline V gene lookup returns CDR1 SGHRS and CDR2 YFSETQ. After removal of 5 bases from V and 1 base from J, the junction contained 7 bases not matched to a gene. There are 15 residues in the CDR3. CDR3 region: CASRARQGPNTEAFF. CDR3 in DNA: TGCGCCAGCAGAGCGCGACAGGGGCCGAACACTGAAGCTTTCTTT.

In nucleotides, the CDR3 is TGTGCCAGCAGCCAAGTGCCGCCAGGGGGTATGTACGGCTACACCTTC. This sequence encodes CASSQVPPGGMYGYTF. The rearrangement joins TRBV4-2 to TRBJ1-2, with TRBD1 identical over 7 bases. V shed 1 base and J 8 bases; nucleotides not matched to a gene: 13. The CDR3 consists of 16 residues. CDR1 is LGHNA and CDR2 is YNFKEQ in the germline V gene.

V gene TRBV18 combines with J gene TRBJ2-7, with a weak D call TRBD2 (5 bases). The CDR3 has 14 amino acids. The germline V and J ends were trimmed by 2 bases and 2 bases, with 10 bases remaining between them. Germline values: CDR1 KGHSH, CDR2 LQKENI. The CDR3 sequence: CASSPEVGTYEQYF. The CDR3 nucleotides are TGTGCCAGCTCACCAGAGGTCGGGACCTACGAGCAGTACTTC.

The chain carries TRBV10-3 and TRBJ1-6; 7 bases line up with TRBD1. CDR3 length equals 15 residues. The V gene end was trimmed by 0 bases and the J gene end by 7 bases; junction bases not matched to a gene: 3. Germline V CDR1 and CDR2: ENHRY, SYGVKD. The CDR3 protein is CAISESKGQNSPLHF. In nucleotides, the CDR3 is TGTGCCATCAGTGAGTCGAAGGGACAGAATTCACCCCTCCACTTT.

The chain has TRBV27 and TRBJ1-3, with a possible D match to TRBD1 (6 bases). CDR3 length: 14 amino acids. V lost 3 bases and J lost 4, with 10 bases in between. Looked up from germline, CDR1 is MNHEY and CDR2 is SMNVEV (reference sequence). CDR3 protein: CASSLAGVGNTIYF. In DNA, the CDR3 is TGTGCCAGCAGTTTGGCAGGGGTCGGAAACACCATATATTTT.

This CDR3 is CASSLLAGNYEQYF. The CDR3 bases are TGTGCCAGCAGTTTACTAGCGGGCAACTACGAGCAGTACTTC. V gene TRBV28 combines with J gene TRBJ2-7; 8 nucleotides match TRBD2. Germline V gene sequence: CDR1 MDHEN, CDR2 SYDVKM. The CDR3 is made up of 14 amino acids. The V gene end was trimmed by 2 bases and the J gene end by 3 bases; junction bases not matched to a gene: 3.

This chain joins TRBV6-5 and TRBJ1-2; the match to TRBD1 covers 7 bases. Germline CDR1 reads MNHEY; CDR2 reads SVGAGI. The CDR3 is 11 amino acids. The trim removed 8 bases at V and 8 bases at J, leaving 5 bases unmatched. DNA of the CDR3: TGTGCCAGCCGACAGGGTCAAGGCTACACCTTC. This gives the protein CASRQGQGYTF.

The rearrangement joins TRBV6-5 to TRBJ2-7; 7 bases map to TRBD1. The CDR3 covers 15 residues. Unmatched junction bases numbered 8, after V lost 4 bases and J lost 2 bases. The germline V gene has CDR1 MNHEY and CDR2 SVGAGI. The CDR3 sequence: CASSSPGQLTYEQYF. CDR3 nucleotides: TGTGCCAGCAGTTCTCCGGGACAGCTAACCTACGAGCAGTACTTC.

A single count supports this clone. This chain connects TRBV30 to TRBJ2-1, with D perhaps matching TRBD2 (5 bases). CDR3 size: 14 residues. Trimming left V 0 bases short and J 0 bases short, with 6 bases between. Germline V gene data show CDR1 as GTSNPN and CDR2 as SVGIG (reference sequence). The CDR3 DNA follows: TGTGCCTGGAGTGTTCTAGCCTCCTACAATGAGCAGTTCTTC. Protein: CAWSVLASYNEQFF.

The rearrangement joins TRBV19 to TRBJ1-1, with D possibly TRBD1 on 6 matching bases. The ends were cut back, 5 bases at V and 3 bases at J, with 13 bases in the middle. The CDR3 is 14 residues long. The germline CDR1 and CDR2 sequences are LNHDA and SQIVND (reference sequence). CDR3 in amino acids: CASSSGRGYTEAFF. The DNA for the CDR3 is TGTGCCAGTAGTTCCGGCAGGGGATACACTGAAGCTTTCTTT.

This chain uses TRBV2 with TRBJ1-2; D is undetermined. Per the germline V gene, CDR1 is SNHLY and CDR2 is FYNNEI. The V end lost 8 bases, the J end lost 3 bases, and 16 bases lay between the germline ends. This CDR3 comprises 14 residues. CDR3 loop: CASCLSRRDYGYTF. CDR3 bases: TGTGCCAGCTGCCTTTCGAGGCGGGACTATGGCTACACCTTC.

Points on this clone: Different DNA sequences within this sample yield the same CDR3. The V and J genes are TRBV5-1 and TRBJ1-1; 9 nucleotides agree with TRBD1. CDR3 length equals 13 residues. V gave up 3 bases and J gave up 3 bases; unmatched junction bases: 0. Germline loops: CDR1 SGHRS, CDR2 YFSETQ. The CDR3 DNA reads TGCGCCAGCAGCTGGGACAGGGACACTGAAGCTTTCTTT. Protein sequence: CASSWDRDTEAFF.

V usage is TRBV11-3 and J usage is TRBJ2-5, with 10 bases that match TRBD2. Trimming at V came to 3 bases and at J to 7 bases, leaving 8 bases not matched to a gene. This CDR3 is 15 amino acids long. Looked up from germline, CDR1 is SGHNT and CDR2 is YENEEA. CDR3 in DNA: TGTGCCAGCAGCTTCGAGCGGGAGGGGCTGTGGACCCAGTACTTC. It is translated as CASSFEREGLWTQYF.

This chain joins TRBV3-1 (or the pseudogene TRBV3-2) and TRBJ2-2, with 8 bases that match TRBD2. CDR3 length: 16 amino acids. J lost 4 bases, V lost 6 bases, and 10 bases had no gene match. The V gene's germline CDR1 is LGHDT and CDR2 YNNKEL (reference sequence). The CDR3 loop is CASRPPGLGTTGELFF. The CDR3 DNA follows: TGTGCCAGCAGACCCCCGGGACTAGGGACCACCGGGGAGCTGTTTTTT.

Note on this clone: Germline and junction disagree at one end, which may indicate a read error. CDR3 amino acids: CATSDDRFVGALFF. The CDR3 region has the DNA TGTGCCACCAGTGATGACAGGTTCGTTGGGGCGCTGTTTTTT. The V gene is TRBV24-1, the J gene TRBJ2-2, with D possibly being TRBD1 (6 bases). Per the germline V gene, CDR1 is KGHDR and CDR2 is SFDVKD. This CDR3 has 14 amino acids.

This clone was counted a few times. The chain carries TRBV4-1 and TRBJ1-6, with 7 bases that match TRBD1. Germline CDR1 MGHRA, CDR2 YSYEKL. This CDR3 is 15 amino acids long. The V segment lost 1 base and the J segment 10 bases; nucleotides outside the gene matches: 7. CDR3 amino acids: CASSQALQGWSPLHF. DNA of the CDR3: TGCGCCAGCAGCCAAGCTCTACAGGGGTGGTCACCCCTCCACTTT.

The rearrangement uses TRBV12-5 and TRBJ2-1, with 11 nucleotides matching TRBD2. With 0 bases clipped from V and 0 bases from J, the junction kept 7 bases outside the gene matches. This CDR3 spans 19 amino acids. The germline V gene has CDR1 LGHNT and CDR2 FRNRAP. DNA of the CDR3: TGTGCTAGTGGTTTGGTACAGGCTAGCGGGGGGATCTCCTACAATGAGCAGTTCTTC. Its protein is CASGLVQASGGISYNEQFF.

The chain combines TRBV5-1 with TRBJ2-6; possibly TRBD1 for D (5 bases). V dropped 4 bases and J dropped 4 bases, with 12 bases sitting between them. In germline, CDR1 is SGHRS, CDR2 YFSETQ. This CDR3 comprises 15 residues. This CDR3 reads CASSTRVPGANVLTF. DNA for the CDR3: TGCGCCAGCAGCACCAGGGTTCCCGGGGCCAACGTCCTGACTTTC. Full variable domain (rest looked up from reference TRBV5-1 and TRBJ2-6): KAGVTQTPRYLIKTRGQQVTLSCSPISGHRSVSWYQQTPGQGLQFLFEYFSETQRNKGNFPGRFSGRQFSNSRSEMNVSTLELGDSALYLCASSTRVPGANVLTFGAGSRLTVL.

The chain joins TRBV5-1 to TRBJ2-1; TRBD2 matches 10 bases. V lost 4 bases and J lost 7; bases outside the gene matches: 8. Germline CDR1 SGHRS, CDR2 YFSETQ. This CDR3 has 15 amino acids. CDR3 bases: TGCGCCAGCAGCCACGGGGCTAGCGGGGGTAATGAGCAGTTCTTC. Encoded protein: CASSHGASGGNEQFF.

A single count supports this clone. V gene TRBV3-1 (or the pseudogene TRBV3-2) combines with J gene TRBJ2-3; 10 positions match TRBD2. CDR1 is LGHDT and CDR2 is YNNKEL in the germline V gene (reference sequence). The J segment lost 3 bases and the V segment lost 2 bases, leaving 5 bases of the junction unmatched. This CDR3 spans 16 amino acids. In DNA form, the CDR3 reads TGTGCCAGCAGCCAACAGCGGGGGGGAGGGACAGATACGCAGTATTTT. This translates into CASSQQRGGGTDTQYF.

The rearrangement uses TRBV7-2 and TRBJ2-1, with D perhaps TRBD2 (7 bases). The germline V gene has CDR1 SGHTA and CDR2 FQGNSA. The CDR3 is 15 residues long. Trimming stripped 2 bases from V and 6 bases from J, with 14 bases between. The CDR3 reads CASSLLGGAFNEQFF. The CDR3 DNA is TGTGCCAGCAGCTTACTTGGGGGGGCTTTCAATGAGCAGTTCTTC.

J is TRBJ1-1 and V is TRBV6-5; tentatively, D is TRBD1 (6 bases). CDR1 MNHEY and CDR2 SVGAGI come from the germline V gene. The CDR3 loop spans 14 amino acids. V lost 5 bases and J lost 5, with 15 bases in between. The CDR3 sequence: CASSTTGRTTEAFF. In nucleotides, the CDR3 is TGTGCCAGCAGTACCACAGGGCGGACGACTGAAGCTTTCTTT.

The count of this clone is one. CDR3 DNA: TGCGCCAGCAAGATGGACAGCCATAGCAATCAGCCCCAGCATTTT. This gives the protein CASKMDSHSNQPQHF. This chain links TRBV10-1 with TRBJ1-5, with D possibly being TRBD1 (6 bases). The germline CDR1 and CDR2 sequences are WNHNN and SYGVQD (reference sequence). V was pared by 7 bases and J by 0 bases, with 13 bases between. CDR3 length: 15 residues.

V and J are TRBV4-1 and TRBJ2-1; 10 bases agree with TRBD2. Losses at the gene ends were 1 base for V and 8 bases for J; bases not matched to a gene: 5. The CDR3 is 15 residues long. Germline V gives CDR1 MGHRA, CDR2 YSYEKL. DNA for the CDR3: TGCGCCAGCAGCCAAGCTGGCACTAGCGGGGATGAGCAGTTCTTC. Protein sequence: CASSQAGTSGDEQFF.

CDR3 amino acids: CASSLTAGSIYEQYF. The CDR3, as DNA: TGTGCCAGCAGTTTGACAGCAGGAAGTATCTACGAGCAGTACTTC. The chain recombines TRBV27 with TRBJ2-7; the D gene is possibly TRBD1 (5 bases). CDR1 is MNHEY, CDR2 SMNVEV, per germline (reference sequence). V shed 3 bases and J shed 3 bases, with 15 bases lying between them. CDR3 length: 15 residues.